The 15 T cell receptor beta chains below come from one sample, sequenced in a study of T-cell reconstitution after alpha-beta-depleted transplantation in children. Unique molecular identifiers featured in how the TCRbeta library was prepared. TCRdb re-derived calls from the PCR reads in MiXCR, one entry per CDR3 protein. The profile covers approximately 240,000 distinct CDR3 sequences, with approximately 10% appearing a single time and 28% taken by the ten largest. The material was PBMCs, obtained before TCRalphabeta/CD19-depleted stem cell transplant. All receptors derive from a child under two years old with acute myeloid leukemia, due to receive a stem cell transplant.

This clonotype came up many times. The CDR3 DNA is TGTGCCAGCAGTTTATCTGACAGAAGATACAATGAGCAGTTCTTC. Translated: CASSLSDRRYNEQFF. This chain connects TRBV12-3 or TRBV12-4 to TRBJ2-1, with a tentative D call TRBD1 (5 bases). Trimming left V 2 bases short and J 4 bases short, with 12 bases between. This CDR3 contains 15 residues.

There are many counts of this clonotype. The V call is TRBV6-2 or TRBV6-3, the J call TRBJ2-7; 7 nucleotides line up with TRBD1. Per germline, CDR1 MNHEY and CDR2 SVGEGT. V trimming: 7 bases; J trimming: 5 bases; junction bases outside the gene matches: 11. The CDR3 totals 14 residues. The CDR3 spells CASTVSDRIHEQYF. The CDR3 coding sequence is TGTGCCAGCACCGTATCGGACAGGATACACGAGCAGTACTTC.

This clonotype was seen at least ten times. V is TRBV6-2 or TRBV6-3 and J is TRBJ2-3, with TRBD2 identical over 11 bases. With V trimmed by 5 bases and J by 5 bases, 9 bases remained unmatched. The CDR3 loop spans 16 amino acids. The germline CDR1 and CDR2 sequences are MNHEY and SVGEGT. CDR3 sequence (DNA): TGTGCCAGCAGTACCCTAGCGGGAGGAGTTTTAGATACGCAGTATTTT. This gives the protein CASSTLAGGVLDTQYF.

This clonotype was detected many times. The chain joins TRBV30 to TRBJ2-2; D is unresolved. Germline V gene lookup returns CDR1 GTSNPN and CDR2 SVGIG (reference sequence). CDR3 length equals 11 residues. V was pared by 2 bases and J by 4 bases, with 2 bases between. DNA for the CDR3: TGTGCCTGGAGTCGCACCGGGGAGCTGTTTTTT. It encodes CAWSRTGELFF.

This clonotype was seen repeatedly, ten times or more. The chain has TRBV5-6 and TRBJ2-7, with 16 nucleotides matching TRBD2. The CDR3 is 16 amino acids. CDR1 is SGHDT and CDR2 is YYEEEE in the germline V gene. The J segment lost 2 bases and the V segment lost 4 bases, leaving 3 bases of the junction unmatched. CDR3 sequence reads: CASSPGLAGGTYEQYF. Written as DNA, the CDR3 is TGTGCCAGCAGCCCGGGACTAGCGGGAGGGACCTACGAGCAGTACTTC.

The genes are TRBV11-3 and TRBJ2-1; 7 nucleotides agree with TRBD2. This CDR3 is 17 amino acids long. The V and J ends lost 5 bases and 6 bases, in that order; junction bases with no gene match: 16. Germline CDR1 and CDR2: SGHNT and YENEEA. The CDR3 is CASSHGGREYGVNEQFF. DNA for the CDR3: TGTGCCAGCAGCCACGGCGGGCGGGAGTATGGAGTCAATGAGCAGTTCTTC. The full variable domain, in which reference TRBV11-3 and TRBJ2-1 provide the parts outside the CDR3, is EAGVVQSPRYKIIEKKQPVAFWCNPISGHNTLYWYLQNLGQGPELLIRYENEEAVDDSQLPKDRFSAERLKGVDSTLKIQPAELGDSAVYLCASSHGGREYGVNEQFFGPGTRLTVL.

This clonotype appeared many times. This chain uses TRBV11-1 with TRBJ2-5, with 12 bases that match TRBD2. V was pared by 4 bases and J by 4 bases, with 4 bases of the junction left unmatched. The germline gives CDR1 SGHAT, CDR2 FQDESV (reference sequence). The CDR3 contains 15 residues. CDR3 in amino acids: CASSYGLAGSETQYF. The CDR3 nucleotides read TGTGCCAGCAGCTACGGACTAGCGGGGTCAGAGACCCAGTACTTC. The variable domain in full, completed from reference TRBV11-1 and TRBJ2-5, reads EAEVAQSPRYKITEKSQAVAFWCDPISGHATLYWYRQILGQGPELLVQFQDESVVDDSQLPKDRFSAERLKGVDSTLKIQPAELGDSAMYLCASSYGLAGSETQYFGPGTRLLVL.

As regards this clonotype: A much more abundant neighbour one base away suggests this may be a read error. The V gene is TRBV11-2, the J gene TRBJ2-3; D call uncertain. The CDR3 length is 16 residues. Germline V lookup: CDR1 SGHAT, CDR2 FQNNGV. CDR3 sequence: CASSLIPSPRTDTPYF. The DNA for the CDR3 is TGTGCCAGCAGCTTAATCCCCTCTCCTCGCACAGATACGCCGTATTTT.

In its sample, this clonotype was seen many times. V and J are TRBV12-3 or TRBV12-4 and TRBJ1-2, with D unresolved. The V end lost 4 bases, the J end lost 5 bases, and 5 bases lay between the germline ends. This CDR3 comprises 11 residues. The DNA for the CDR3 is TGTGCCAGCAGTTCGGGGTATGGCTACACCTTC. Protein product: CASSSGYGYTF.

The sample holds many counts of this clonotype. J is TRBJ2-5 and V is TRBV6-1; D not resolved. Trimming took 2 bases from V and 4 from J, leaving 17 bases between them. Germline CDR1 is MNHNS and CDR2 is SASEGT. CDR3 size: 16 residues. CDR3 loop: CASSEIKGVVGETQYF. The CDR3 nucleotides read TGTGCCAGCAGTGAAATCAAAGGTGTGGTAGGAGAGACCCAGTACTTC.

Details on this clonotype: Possible read error: a much larger clone is one base away. V usage is TRBV5-5 and J usage is TRBJ1-5; 7 nucleotides align to TRBD1. CDR3 length equals 13 residues. With 4 bases clipped from V and 6 bases from J, the junction kept 4 bases outside the gene matches. Germline CDR1 SGHKS, CDR2 YYEKEE (reference sequence). In DNA, the CDR3 is TGTGCCAGCAGCCTTCAGGGGGTTCAGCCCCAGCATTTT. Its protein is CASSLQGVQPQHF.

This clonotype was seen repeatedly, ten times or more. The V and J genes are TRBV29-1 and TRBJ2-3, with 9 bases that match TRBD2. Unmatched junction bases numbered 1, after V lost 4 bases and J lost 2 bases. CDR3 length: 13 residues. CDR1 is SQVTM and CDR2 is ANQGSEA in the germline V gene. The CDR3 DNA reads TGCAGCGTTGCTAGCGGGACCACAGATACGCAGTATTTT. It encodes CSVASGTTDTQYF.

This clonotype was seen repeatedly, ten times or more. The gene calls are TRBV12-3 or TRBV12-4 and TRBJ2-1, with D uncertain. This CDR3 has 14 amino acids. Trimming cost V 2 bases and J 5 bases, with 10 bases left between them. This CDR3 is CASSLLRPNNEQFF. CDR3 DNA: TGTGCCAGCAGTTTATTACGACCAAACAATGAGCAGTTCTTC.

This rearrangement joins TRBV7-9 to TRBJ2-7; TRBD2 matches at 8 bases. The V gene end was trimmed by 3 bases and the J gene end by 6 bases; junction bases not matched to a gene: 10. The CDR3 covers 15 residues. Per the germline V gene, CDR1 is SEHNR and CDR2 is FQNEAQ (reference sequence). The CDR3 DNA reads TGTGCCAGCAGCTTCCCGTCCGGACTAGCCGGCGAGCAGTACTTC. As protein: CASSFPSGLAGEQYF.

The chain is built from TRBV19 and TRBJ2-7; D uncertain. Deletions cut 3 bases from V and 3 bases from J, with 12 bases between. The CDR3 spans 14 residues. Germline CDR1 and CDR2: LNHDA and SQIVND (reference sequence). The CDR3: CASSIAGQVYEQYF. CDR3 DNA sequence: TGTGCCAGTAGTATCGCCGGGCAGGTCTACGAGCAGTACTTC.